Each of the 2 T cell receptor beta chains below was sequenced from the same sample in a study of vaccination and CD4 T cells after COVID-19. An Oncomine TCR Beta short-read assay was used to sequence the DNA from cultured CD4+ T cells. In TCRdb, the PCR reads were re-called with MiXCR into one record per CDR3 protein. The sample has around 13,000 distinct CDR3 sequences, 35% to 55% seen once. Sample treatment: approximately 9-day PBMC culture with coronavirus spike peptide pools or control peptides (ViraFEST assay). What these receptors recognize is not known. The sequencing sample was made of CD4+ T cells from blood, cultured in vitro. The receptors were sampled from a human donor who had recovered from COVID-19.

The chain uses TRBV18 and TRBJ1-1; 9 bases line up with TRBD1. The CDR3 consists of 17 residues. V lost 4 bases and J lost 3; bases outside the gene matches: 12. Germline V gives CDR1 KGHSH, CDR2 LQKENI. The CDR3 sequence is CASSLRGQGGRDTEAFF. CDR3 DNA: TGTGCCAGCTCACTAAGGGGACAGGGTGGAAGAGACACTGAAGCTTTCTTT.

The J gene is TRBJ1-1, the V gene TRBV6-5; D unclear. Trimming pared 0 bases from V and 0 bases from J, leaving 17 bases between. Per the germline V gene, CDR1 is MNHEY and CDR2 is SVGAGI. The CDR3 has 18 amino acids. CDR3 sequence: CASSYSIPRGTMNTEAFF. CDR3 nucleotide sequence: TGTGCCAGCAGTTACTCGATCCCTCGAGGAACTATGAACACTGAAGCTTTCTTT.